A single sample gave rise to the 18 T cell receptor beta chains below, sequenced in a study of glioma-infiltrating T cells after dendritic cell vaccination. The protocol was immunoSEQ multiplex PCR, while the TCRdb copy is restricted to in-frame clones and leaves out a portion. The sample has more than 95,000 clones, approximately 80% seen once. The sequencing used blood, collected before dendritic cell vaccination. These receptors all stem from a human donor with glioblastoma.

The chain uses TRBV10-3 and TRBJ1-1; D is unclear. The CDR3 is 13 amino acids. Germline values: CDR1 ENHRY, CDR2 SYGVKD. V lost 0 bases and J lost 8, with 10 bases in between. The CDR3 DNA is TGTGCCATCAGTGAGTCTGGCCACCCCGAAGCTTTCTTT. Amino acids: CAISESGHPEAFF.

This chain links TRBV19 with TRBJ2-1; D unresolved. The CDR3 runs to 15 residues. V lost 5 bases and J lost 3, with 14 bases in between. Germline CDR1 is LNHDA and CDR2 is SQIVND (reference sequence). This chain's CDR3 is CASSPGNVLYNEQFF. Here the CDR3 DNA reads TGTGCCAGTAGTCCAGGTAACGTCCTCTACAATGAGCAGTTCTTC.

The V gene is TRBV5-1, the J gene TRBJ2-6; D is perhaps TRBD1 (6 bases). The CDR3 is 17 residues long. From germline, CDR1 is SGHRS and CDR2 YFSETQ. The V gene lost 1 base and the J gene lost 0 bases, with 11 bases spanning the gap. CDR3 sequence reads: CASSLTRGYSGANVLTF. The CDR3 coding sequence is TGCGCCAGCAGCTTGACCAGGGGCTACTCTGGGGCCAACGTCCTGACTTTC.

The chain has TRBV13 and TRBJ2-1; TRBD1 aligns across 8 bases. The V gene end was trimmed by 5 bases and the J gene end by 9 bases; junction bases not matched to a gene: 3. The CDR3 has 12 residues. Germline V gene data show CDR1 as PRHDT and CDR2 as FYEKMQ (reference sequence). Here the CDR3 DNA reads TGTGCCAGCAGCCAGACAGGGGTTGAGCAGTTCTTC. Translation gives CASSQTGVEQFF.

This sequence joins TRBV7-2 and TRBJ1-2, with no clear D. Germline assignment: CDR1 SGHTA and CDR2 FQGNSA. The CDR3 consists of 13 residues. The V end lost 1 base, the J end lost 6 bases, and 9 bases lay between the germline ends. The CDR3 is CASSLGPRDGYTF. The DNA for the CDR3 is TGTGCCAGCAGCTTAGGTCCACGGGATGGCTACACCTTC.

Concerning this clone itself: The sample carries other DNA sequences with the same CDR3. The V and J genes are TRBV7-9 and TRBJ1-5, with D unclear. The CDR3 runs 13 residues. The germline V gene encodes CDR1 SEHNR and CDR2 FQNEAQ (reference sequence). V lost 3 bases and J lost 3, with 6 bases in between. This CDR3 is CASSLGLNQPQHF. The CDR3 coding sequence is TGTGCCAGCAGCTTGGGCCTCAATCAGCCCCAGCATTTT.

This rearrangement joins TRBV10-2 to TRBJ2-3; no reliable D call. Germline V gene data show CDR1 as WSHSY and CDR2 as SAAADI. The CDR3 runs 13 residues. Trimming took off 3 bases at V and 2 bases at J, with 6 bases between the two ends. The CDR3 spells CASSDTNTDTQYF. Here the CDR3 DNA reads TGCGCCAGCAGTGACACTAACACAGATACGCAGTATTTT.

This chain connects TRBV7-8 to TRBJ1-2; D call uncertain. Germline V CDR1 and CDR2: SGHVS, FQNEAQ. The CDR3 is 18 amino acids. V was cut by 6 bases and J by 5 bases, with 28 bases left in between. The DNA for the CDR3 is TGTGCCAGCAGTCAAGAGAGGGCAGCTCCCCTTATCTCTTATGGCTACACCTTC. Amino acids: CASSQERAAPLISYGYTF.

The genes are TRBV7-2 and TRBJ2-7, with a weak D call TRBD1 (5 bases). The CDR3 runs to 14 residues. The V end was cut by 2 bases, the J end by 5 bases, with 13 bases between. Germline V gene sequence: CDR1 SGHTA, CDR2 FQGNSA. This CDR3 reads CASSLPAGSHEQYF. Written as DNA, the CDR3 is TGTGCCAGCAGCTTACCGGCAGGGTCCCACGAGCAGTACTTC.

V and J are TRBV4-3 and TRBJ2-5; possible D gene TRBD2, 5 bases. The V end lost 0 bases, the J end lost 5 bases, and 13 bases lay between the germline ends. CDR3 length equals 15 residues. Germline V gives CDR1 LGHNA, CDR2 YSLEER. The CDR3 region is CASSQDRGSRETQYF. The CDR3 DNA sequence: TGCGCCAGCAGCCAAGACCGGGGTTCTAGGGAGACCCAGTACTTC.

As DNA, the CDR3 is TGTGCCAGCAGCCAAGAACCTGGACTCAGCTCTGGAAACACCATATATTTT. This translates into CASSQEPGLSSGNTIYF. The rearrangement links TRBV4-2 to TRBJ1-3; D call uncertain. Per the germline V gene, CDR1 is LGHNA and CDR2 is YNFKEQ. The CDR3 runs 17 residues. The ends were cut back, 0 bases at V and 0 bases at J, with 12 bases in the middle.

This clone has a handful of counts. The V gene is TRBV7-9, the J gene TRBJ2-7; 7 bases agree with TRBD1. V shed 5 bases and J 1 base; nucleotides not matched to a gene: 8. This CDR3 region has 15 residues. The germline CDR1 and CDR2 sequences are SEHNR and FQNEAQ (reference sequence). DNA of the CDR3: TGTGCCAGCAGCCAACCGGGACAGATTTCCTACGAGCAGTACTTC. This encodes CASSQPGQISYEQYF. Drawing the rest from reference TRBV7-9 and TRBJ2-7, the complete variable domain is DTGVSQNPRHKITKRGQNVTFRCDPISEHNRLYWYRQTLGQGPEFLTYFQNEAQLEKSRLLSDRFSAERPKGSFSTLEIQRTEQGDSAMYLCASSQPGQISYEQYFGPGTRLTVT.

This CDR3 reads CASSDSLSYTDTQYF. DNA of the CDR3: TGTGCCAGCAGTGACTCGCTCAGTTACACAGATACGCAGTATTTT. This chain uses TRBV6-4 with TRBJ2-3; no reliable D call. The CDR3 totals 15 residues. Per germline, CDR1 MRHNA and CDR2 SNTAGT. Trimming took off 0 bases at V and 2 bases at J, with 9 bases between the two ends.

The chain uses TRBV10-2 and TRBJ2-7; weak D call: TRBD1 (6 bases). This CDR3 spans 14 amino acids. Germline CDR1 reads WSHSY; CDR2 reads SAAADI. Trimming left V 7 bases short and J 3 bases short, with 16 bases between. In DNA form, the CDR3 reads TGCGCCAGCAAGAAACAGGGTCCCGACTACGAGCAGTACTTC. Its translation: CASKKQGPDYEQYF.

The J gene is TRBJ1-1, the V gene TRBV18; D may be TRBD1 (5 bases). V was pared by 2 bases and J by 0 bases, with 16 bases between. The germline V gene encodes CDR1 KGHSH and CDR2 LQKENI. The CDR3 has 17 residues. The DNA of the CDR3 is TGTGCCAGCTCACCAACGCAGGGAGGACCGTTGAACACTGAAGCTTTCTTT. The encoded protein is CASSPTQGGPLNTEAFF. Filled out from reference TRBV18 and TRBJ1-1, the complete variable domain reads NAGVMQNPRHLVRRRGQEARLRCSPMKGHSHVYWYRQLPEEGLKFMVYLQKENIIDESGMPKERFSAEFPKEGPSILRIQQVVRGDSAAYFCASSPTQGGPLNTEAFFGQGTRLTVV.

J is TRBJ1-2 and V is TRBV7-2; no clear D gene. This CDR3 has 14 amino acids. V was cut by 6 bases and J by 2 bases, with 13 bases left in between. Germline V gene lookup returns CDR1 SGHTA and CDR2 FQGNSA. The CDR3 DNA follows: TGTGCCAGCAGGCCCCAGTGGGAGAACTATGGCTACACCTTC. This translates into CASRPQWENYGYTF.

The chain couples TRBV7-2 to TRBJ1-1, with 8 bases aligning to TRBD1. Germline V gene data show CDR1 as SGHTA and CDR2 as FQGNSA. Trimming took 4 bases from V and 0 from J; bases not matched to a gene: 7. The CDR3 covers 16 residues. The CDR3 is CASSWTGMGMNTEAFF. CDR3 sequence (DNA): TGTGCCAGCAGCTGGACAGGGATGGGCATGAACACTGAAGCTTTCTTT.

This chain uses TRBV6-6 with TRBJ1-6, with 9 bases identical to TRBD1. Trimming removed 5 bases from V and 9 bases from J; junction bases left unmatched: 8. CDR1 is MNHNY, CDR2 SVGAGI, per germline (reference sequence). The length of the CDR3 is 15 residues. This CDR3 reads CASSAPRDRASPLHF. For the CDR3, the DNA is TGTGCCAGCAGTGCCCCTAGGGACAGGGCTTCACCCCTCCACTTT.